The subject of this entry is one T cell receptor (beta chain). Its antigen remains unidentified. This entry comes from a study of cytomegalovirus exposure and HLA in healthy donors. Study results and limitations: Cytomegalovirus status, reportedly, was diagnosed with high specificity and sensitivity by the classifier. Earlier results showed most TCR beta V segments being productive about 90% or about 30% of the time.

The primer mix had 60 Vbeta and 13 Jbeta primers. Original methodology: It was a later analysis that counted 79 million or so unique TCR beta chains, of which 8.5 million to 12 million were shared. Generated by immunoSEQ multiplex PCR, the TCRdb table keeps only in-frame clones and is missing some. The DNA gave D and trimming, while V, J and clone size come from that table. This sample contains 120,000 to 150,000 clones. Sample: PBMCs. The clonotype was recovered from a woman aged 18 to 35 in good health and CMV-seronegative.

CDR3 nucleotide sequence: TGTGCCAGCAGCTTATCGGGGGAATATCGGACAGATACGCAGTATTTT. Protein sequence: CASSLSGEYRTDTQYF. The chain recombines TRBV7-2 with TRBJ2-3, with D perhaps TRBD2 (6 bases). Trimming shortened V by 2 bases and J by 3 bases, and 15 bases separated the two germline ends. Germline assignment: CDR1 SGHTA and CDR2 FQGNSA. This CDR3 spans 16 amino acids.